Listed below are T cell receptor beta chains from one sample, sequenced in a study of blood T cell repertoires in COVID-19. Method: immunoSEQ multiplex PCR; TCRdb's copy keeps in-frame clones and lacks some. This sample has roughly 250,000 clones, with 79% found just once. What was sequenced was peripheral blood. All receptors derive from a woman aged 40 to 50 with active or convalescent COVID-19. Both conserved end residues are trimmed from each CDR3. The order of the fields is V gene, J gene, CDR3 protein.

V: TRBV11-2; J: TRBJ1-2; CDR3: ASSLFRDNYGYT
V: TRBV30; J: TRBJ1-4; CDR3: AWSRGTGAEKLF
V: TRBV27; J: TRBJ1-2; CDR3: ASSFAGGRAYGYT
V: TRBV28; J: TRBJ2-7; CDR3: ASRIPGQGYEQY
V: TRBV2; J: TRBJ2-3; CDR3: STKGGGGLGTQY
V: TRBV27; J: TRBJ1-1; CDR3: ASRAGYAEAF
V: TRBV9; J: TRBJ2-3; CDR3: ASSVDHFRTDTQY
V: TRBV2; J: TRBJ2-3; CDR3: ASSPGRDRVY
V: TRBV29-1; J: TRBJ1-1; CDR3: SAAAGVSTEAF
V: TRBV27; J: TRBJ1-2; CDR3: ASSGTGFHSGYT
V: TRBV19; J: TRBJ2-3; CDR3: ASREGLGGTDTQY
V: TRBV19; J: TRBJ1-4; CDR3: ASRVGRVNEKLF
V: TRBV19; J: TRBJ2-5; CDR3: ASSTPGQGADGETQY
V: TRBV30; J: TRBJ1-4; CDR3: AWSVLGYMGQENEKLF
V: TRBV19; J: TRBJ2-5; CDR3: ASSTAAGTVRHKETQY
V: TRBV11-1; J: TRBJ2-4; CDR3: ASSLAEATVTY
V: TRBV6-5; J: TRBJ2-3; CDR3: ASRGLAGTDTQY
V: TRBV5-1; J: TRBJ1-2; CDR3: ASSLALSARGGYT
V: TRBV10-1; J: TRBJ1-1; CDR3: ASSGDRVGKGTEAF
V: TRBV4-1; J: TRBJ2-5; CDR3: ASAIGARGSQETQY
V: TRBV27; J: TRBJ1-2; CDR3: ASSLQGANYGYT
V: TRBV28; J: TRBJ2-5; CDR3: ASRGEEGRRGETQY
V: TRBV4-1; J: TRBJ2-1; CDR3: ASRGADSDPHNEQF
V: TRBV5-1; J: TRBJ1-1; CDR3: ASSLQGDVNTEAF
V: TRBV9; J: TRBJ1-1; CDR3: ASSVFSGEGVEAF
V: TRBV5-6; J: TRBJ1-6; CDR3: ASSLDRVSYNSPLH
V: TRBV2; J: TRBJ2-1; CDR3: ASSDRGSNEQF
V: TRBV27; J: TRBJ1-5; CDR3: ASGSGSIQPQH
V: TRBV3-1/TRBV3-2; J: TRBJ1-1; CDR3: ASRLQGVNTEAF
V: TRBV28; J: TRBJ1-6; CDR3: ASSRLSVSYNSPLH
V: TRBV5-1; J: TRBJ1-6; CDR3: ASSQGQGANSPLH
V: TRBV6-5; J: TRBJ1-6; CDR3: ASSYSKSSYNSPLH
V: TRBV5-6; J: TRBJ1-2; CDR3: ASSLAGGAYGYT
V: TRBV3-1/TRBV3-2; J: TRBJ1-2; CDR3: ASSPGFGGFNYGYT
V: TRBV7-8; J: TRBJ1-5; CDR3: ASSPYNQPQH
V: TRBV6-5; J: TRBJ1-1; CDR3: ASSQWNTEAF
V: TRBV5-6; J: TRBJ1-1; CDR3: ASSLPGVGEAF
V: TRBV5-1; J: TRBJ1-4; CDR3: ASSLGRGEEKLF
V: TRBV10-1; J: TRBJ2-3; CDR3: ASSRTSTDTQY
V: TRBV9; J: TRBJ1-2; CDR3: ASSVVGGGYT
V: TRBV19; J: TRBJ1-5; CDR3: ASRVYSGPQH
V: TRBV5-4; J: TRBJ2-5; CDR3: ASSSGQSARTQY
V: TRBV10-1; J: TRBJ1-2; CDR3: ASSEGGSYGYT
V: TRBV28; J: TRBJ1-1; CDR3: ASSFLTEAF
V: TRBV20-1; J: TRBJ1-4; CDR3: SASQGGATNEKLF
V: TRBV15; J: TRBJ2-4; CDR3: ATRRGWENIQY
V: TRBV3-1/TRBV3-2; J: TRBJ1-3; CDR3: ASTGFGSGNTIY